This TCR beta chain derives from a study of shared clonotypes between healthy human individuals. Whole-study context: CD4 naive and CD4 memory each took three plates per donor, while CD8 naive took two and CD8 memory one.

Generated by immunoSEQ multiplex PCR, the TCRdb table keeps only in-frame clones and is missing some. The sample includes roughly 2 million clones, 85% to 95% of them seen just once. Worth noting for this clone: Its matching antigen is unknown.

This CDR3 contains 14 residues. The junction had 1 base not matched to a gene; V was cut back by 2 bases and J by 4 bases. Germline CDR1 is SGHTA and CDR2 is FQGNSA. Study-wide findings and caveats: Tissue TCR repertoires likely differ from these blood-only repertoires.

This chain joins TRBV7-2 and TRBJ2-2; 7 nucleotides align to TRBD1. This clonotype was obtained from a man aged 18 to 30 in good health. Sequenced sample: naive CD4+ T cells sorted from blood. Subset indicated: CD45RA+ positively selected. The CDR3 loop reads CASSLTGVTGELFF. The CDR3 DNA follows: TGTGCCAGCAGCTTAACAGGGGTCACCGGGGAGCTGTTTTTT.